The clone carrying this T cell receptor beta chain was detected ten times or more. As yet, its antigen is unknown. Indicated time point: newly diagnosed GD, antithyroid drugs for less than 3 months. Researchers made the TCR library from RNA that was extracted from PBMCs. It was an endocrinology department in Xi'an, China, that provided the patients. With 2 bases clipped from V and 0 bases from J, the junction kept 1 base outside the gene matches. The CDR3 contains 15 residues. The germline gives CDR1 MDHEN, CDR2 SYDVKM. The data stem from a study of regulatory T cells in long-lasting Graves disease. Study results and caveats: Persistent disease preferred TRBV28, TRBJ1-2 and TRBJ2-5. Researchers examined only peripheral blood and not thyroid tissue.

Arm-PCR of CDR3 regions and iRepertoire HTBI primers were used to build TCR beta libraries. One entry per CDR3 protein results from TCRdb running MiXCR on the multiplex PCR reads. The data contain approximately 300,000 distinct CDR3 sequences, 18% of them singletons. The source of this sequence is a female donor with Graves disease. The material was peripheral blood mononuclear cells (PBMCs), obtained at new diagnosis, from a patient treated with antithyroid drugs. The chain combines TRBV28 with TRBJ1-3; TRBD1 matches 7 bases. The CDR3 region is CASSLGTASGNTIYF. The CDR3 bases are TGTGCCAGCAGTTTAGGGACAGCCTCTGGAAACACCATATATTTT.